Following are 21 T cell receptor beta chains from one sample sequenced in a study of response to subunit inactivated influenza vaccine. In TCRdb, the RT-PCR reads were re-called with MiXCR into one record per CDR3 protein. Of roughly 650,000 distinct CDR3 sequences in the sample, around 16% were seen once. Material: PBMCs from blood, obtained 12 days after vaccination. All receptors come from a man aged 50 to 59 who received an inactivated influenza vaccine.

This clonotype was seen more than once but under ten times. This chain links TRBV20-1 with TRBJ2-1, with D hard to call. Trimming pared 4 bases from V and 4 bases from J, leaving 14 bases between. Germline V lookup: CDR1 DFQATT, CDR2 SNEGSKA (reference sequence). The CDR3 loop spans 14 amino acids. The CDR3, as DNA: TGCAGTGCTAAGCTGGGTCGGGCGTACAATGAGCAGTTCTTC. Protein: CSAKLGRAYNEQFF.

This chain joins TRBV7-2 and TRBJ2-1, with D uncertain. V lost 1 base and J 6 bases, leaving 7 bases between the germline ends. CDR1 is SGHTA, CDR2 FQGNSA, per germline. This CDR3 region has 13 residues. CDR3 amino acids: CASSLGQRNEQFF. The CDR3 DNA reads as TGTGCCAGCAGCTTAGGCCAGCGCAATGAGCAGTTCTTC.

This clonotype occurred a few times. V is TRBV7-3 and J is TRBJ2-2; 12 bases are a match to TRBD2. The germline CDR1 and CDR2 sequences are SGHTA and FQGTGA. The length of the CDR3 is 14 residues. The junction had 4 bases not matched to a gene; V was cut back by 8 bases and J by 6 bases. The CDR3 DNA sequence: TGTGCCAGCGGGACTAGCGGGTTCGCCGGGGAGCTGTTTTTT. Its protein is CASGTSGFAGELFF. The full variable domain, with the rest looked up from reference TRBV7-3 and TRBJ2-2, is GAGVSQTPSNKVTEKGKYVELRCDPISGHTALYWYRQSLGQGPEFLIYFQGTGAADDSGLPNDRFFAVRPEGSVSTLKIQRTERGDSAVYLCASGTSGFAGELFFGEGSRLTVL.

The CDR3 spells CASSREVGTGYHEQYF. CDR3 nucleotide sequence: TGCGCCAGCAGCCGAGAGGTGGGGACAGGGTACCACGAGCAGTACTTC. This chain joins TRBV4-3 and TRBJ2-7; 9 bases align to TRBD1. The CDR3 totals 16 residues. Germline V gives CDR1 LGHNA, CDR2 YSLEER. Trimming cost V 4 bases and J 5 bases; bases outside gene matches: 12.

The gene calls are TRBV10-3 and TRBJ2-3; 7 nucleotides align to TRBD2. Trimming cost V 3 bases and J 2 bases; bases outside gene matches: 8. CDR3 size: 16 residues. Germline V gene lookup returns CDR1 ENHRY and CDR2 SYGVKD. The CDR3, as DNA: TGTGCCATCAGTGAAATAAGCGGGGTCCACACAGATACGCAGTATTTT. Amino acids: CAISEISGVHTDTQYF.

V usage is TRBV7-2 and J usage is TRBJ1-5; no definite D call. Germline V gene sequence: CDR1 SGHTA, CDR2 FQGNSA. The ends were cut back, 1 base at V and 5 bases at J, with 6 bases in the middle. The CDR3 totals 13 residues. CDR3 sequence reads: CASSLVVYQPQHF. In DNA form, the CDR3 reads TGTGCCAGCAGCTTAGTGGTCTATCAGCCCCAGCATTTT.

The CDR3 spells CASSTSGLAGGTPYYEQYF. CDR3 nucleotides: TGTGCCAGCAGTACCTCCGGACTAGCGGGAGGAACCCCTTACTACGAGCAGTACTTC. The rearrangement joins TRBV28 to TRBJ2-7, with 14 bases aligning to TRBD2. Germline CDR1 reads MDHEN; CDR2 reads SYDVKM. V trimming: 5 bases; J trimming: 3 bases; junction bases outside the gene matches: 15. This CDR3 region has 19 residues.

This clonotype has at least ten counts. J is TRBJ1-2 and V is TRBV6-2 or TRBV6-3; no clear D gene. CDR1 MNHEY and CDR2 SVGEGT come from the germline V gene. CDR3 length: 14 amino acids. V dropped 7 bases and J dropped 0 bases, with 12 bases sitting between them. The chain's CDR3 is CASTSTPANYGYTF. The CDR3 coding sequence is TGTGCCAGCACTTCGACACCGGCTAACTATGGCTACACCTTC.

In its sample, this clonotype was seen many times. The CDR3 here is CASSQTGRETDTQYF. For the CDR3, the DNA is TGCGCCAGCAGCCAAACAGGGCGGGAAACAGATACGCAGTATTTT. V gene TRBV5-1 combines with J gene TRBJ2-3; D may be TRBD1 or TRBD2 (6 bases each). Germline CDR1 and CDR2: SGHRS and YFSETQ. The CDR3 spans 15 residues. The V end lost 4 bases, the J end lost 3 bases, and 15 bases lay between the germline ends.

This clonotype was counted a few times. The chain links TRBV4-2 to TRBJ2-7, with TRBD2 matching 7 bases. Germline V gene data show CDR1 as LGHNA and CDR2 as YNFKEQ. Losses at the gene ends were 1 base for V and 3 bases for J; bases not matched to a gene: 6. This CDR3 comprises 15 residues. The CDR3: CASSQGYGEGYEQYF. For the CDR3, the DNA is TGTGCCAGCAGCCAAGGGTACGGGGAGGGCTACGAGCAGTACTTC.

This sequence joins TRBV12-3 or TRBV12-4 and TRBJ2-7; 15 bases agree with TRBD2. This CDR3 region has 16 residues. J gave up 4 bases and V 6 bases, and 7 bases lay outside the gene matches. DNA of the CDR3: TGTGCCAGCAGCAAAGGACTAGCGGGGGGGACTTACGAGCAGTACTTC. Translation gives CASSKGLAGGTYEQYF.

This clonotype was seen a handful of times. V usage is TRBV4-2 and J usage is TRBJ1-1; maybe TRBD1 (5 bases). CDR1 and CDR2 from the germline V gene are LGHNA and YNFKEQ. The CDR3 covers 13 residues. Trimming left V 4 bases short and J 7 bases short, with 13 bases between. The CDR3 DNA follows: TGTGCCAGCAGCCGGGAGACAGATAATGAAGCTTTCTTT. Its translation: CASSRETDNEAFF.

This chain joins TRBV7-2 and TRBJ2-2; 10 positions match TRBD1. Germline values: CDR1 SGHTA, CDR2 FQGNSA. This CDR3 contains 16 residues. Trimming at V came to 5 bases and at J to 6 bases, leaving 9 bases not matched to a gene. This chain's CDR3 is CASSRRQGAISGELFF. As DNA, the CDR3 is TGTGCCAGCAGCCGCCGACAGGGGGCCATATCCGGGGAGCTGTTTTTT.

The J gene is TRBJ2-3, the V gene TRBV12-3 or TRBV12-4, with D possibly matching TRBD2 (7 bases). This CDR3 is 16 amino acids long. V lost 7 bases, J lost 3 bases, and 20 bases lay in between. The CDR3 loop is CASNLGGATHTDTQYF. The CDR3 region has the DNA TGTGCCAGCAACCTTGGGGGGGCGACGCATACAGATACGCAGTATTTT.

The chain is built from TRBV6-1 and TRBJ2-3; 9 bases are shared with TRBD1. Looked up from germline, CDR1 is MNHNS and CDR2 is SASEGT. The J segment lost 6 bases and the V segment lost 3 bases, leaving 4 bases of the junction unmatched. CDR3 length: 14 amino acids. CDR3 bases: TGTGCCAGCAGTGACTTAGGACAGGGGGATACGCAGTATTTT. As protein: CASSDLGQGDTQYF.

The chain joins TRBV7-2 to TRBJ2-6, with 7 bases fitting TRBD2. The CDR3 loop spans 18 amino acids. Trimming at V came to 7 bases and at J to 0 bases, leaving 12 bases not matched to a gene. Germline CDR1 is SGHTA and CDR2 is FQGNSA. The CDR3, as DNA: TGTGCCAGCACCTTGAGCGGGACTCCAAGCTCTGGGGCCAACGTCCTGACTTTC. This translates into CASTLSGTPSSGANVLTF.

This clonotype was seen a handful of times. V usage is TRBV20-1 and J usage is TRBJ2-2, with a possible D match to TRBD2 (6 bases). CDR1 is DFQATT and CDR2 is SNEGSKA in the germline V gene (reference sequence). Trimming removed 5 bases at V and 5 bases at J, with 15 bases between. This CDR3 has 14 residues. CDR3 region: CSAFLPGVTGELFF. DNA for the CDR3: TGCAGTGCTTTTCTACCGGGAGTGACCGGGGAGCTGTTTTTT.

The V and J genes are TRBV28 and TRBJ2-1, with D perhaps matching TRBD1 (6 bases). The CDR3 consists of 15 residues. V lost 8 bases and J lost 2, with 16 bases in between. Germline V lookup: CDR1 MDHEN, CDR2 SYDVKM. The CDR3, as DNA: TGTGCCAGCCGTAATCGACAGGAAACCTACAATGAGCAGTTCTTC. Its translation: CASRNRQETYNEQFF.

This chain connects TRBV11-2 to TRBJ2-7; D gene uncertain. The CDR3 length is 14 residues. Trimming took 7 bases from V and 0 from J, leaving 13 bases between them. Germline CDR1 SGHAT, CDR2 FQNNGV. CDR3 DNA sequence: TGTGCCAGCACCTCAACCATTGACTCCTACGAGCAGTACTTC. Its translation is CASTSTIDSYEQYF. Full variable domain (rest looked up from reference TRBV11-2 and TRBJ2-7): EAGVAQSPRYKIIEKRQSVAFWCNPISGHATLYWYQQILGQGPKLLIQFQNNGVVDDSQLPKDRFSAERLKGVDSTLKIQPAKLEDSAVYLCASTSTIDSYEQYFGPGTRLTVT.

In its sample, this clonotype was seen a few times. The gene calls are TRBV14 and TRBJ2-7; TRBD1 is a possible D gene (6 bases). The CDR3 contains 15 residues. The V and J ends lost 4 bases and 3 bases respectively, with 16 bases between them. Per germline, CDR1 SGHDN and CDR2 FVKESK. CDR3 region: CASSRLRGRGYEQYF. The CDR3 region has the DNA TGTGCCAGCAGCCGGCTCAGGGGAAGAGGCTACGAGCAGTACTTC. Complete variable domain (other parts from reference TRBV14 and TRBJ2-7): EAGVTQFPSHSVIEKGQTVTLRCDPISGHDNLYWYRRVMGKEIKFLLHFVKESKQDESGMPNNRFLAERTGGTYSTLKVQPAELEDSGVYFCASSRLRGRGYEQYFGPGTRLTVT.

This clonotype was seen more than once but under ten times. This chain joins TRBV5-5 and TRBJ1-4; D gene uncertain. From germline, CDR1 is SGHKS and CDR2 YYEKEE (reference sequence). Deletions cut 4 bases from V and 8 bases from J, with 9 bases between. The CDR3 spans 12 residues. For the CDR3, the DNA is TGTGCCAGCAGCCGATCTCTAGAAAAACTGTTTTTT. As protein: CASSRSLEKLFF. The whole variable domain, remainder taken from reference TRBV5-5 and TRBJ1-4, is DAGVTQSPTHLIKTRGQQVTLRCSPISGHKSVSWYQQVLGQGPQFIFQYYEKEERGRGNFPDRFSARQFPNYSSELNVNALLLGDSALYLCASSRSLEKLFFGSGTQLSVL.